These 23 T cell receptor beta chains were sequenced from one sample in a study of cytomegalovirus exposure and HLA in healthy donors. Both 60 Vbeta primers and 13 Jbeta primers went into the PCR. This table comes from immunoSEQ multiplex PCR, and its TCRdb copy is limited to in-frame clones, with some not included. The sample carries about 160,000 clones, roughly 80% recorded once. The sample taken for sequencing was PBMCs. Source of these receptors: a man younger than 35 in good health and CMV-seropositive.

This clone appeared a few times. This rearrangement joins TRBV9 to TRBJ2-3; 8 nucleotides agree with TRBD1. CDR3 length equals 17 residues. Germline trimming cut 2 bases from V and 4 bases from J; bases unmatched to any gene: 12. Germline CDR1 SGDLS, CDR2 YYNGEE. CDR3 in DNA: TGTGCCAGCAGCGTTTCCTCAGGGGGCGTAGGGGCAGATACGCAGTATTTT. Translated, it gives CASSVSSGGVGADTQYF.

The rearrangement links TRBV7-2 to TRBJ2-3, with no clear D. The V gene's germline CDR1 is SGHTA and CDR2 FQGNSA. The CDR3 loop spans 14 amino acids. With 1 base removed from V and 0 bases from J, the gap between germline ends came to 5 bases. CDR3 residues: CASSLEASTDTQYF. In DNA, the CDR3 is TGTGCCAGCAGCTTAGAAGCGAGCACAGATACGCAGTATTTT.

The genes are TRBV7-2 and TRBJ2-5; 11 bases map to TRBD1. This CDR3 has 16 residues. The V gene's germline CDR1 is SGHTA and CDR2 FQGNSA. The trim removed 5 bases at V and 1 base at J, leaving 6 bases unmatched. The CDR3 loop is CASSTWDRGSQETQYF. In DNA form, the CDR3 reads TGTGCCAGCAGCACTTGGGACAGGGGGTCCCAAGAGACCCAGTACTTC.

V and J are TRBV9 and TRBJ2-5, with 9 bases matching TRBD2. This CDR3 contains 14 residues. Germline trimming cut 4 bases from V and 5 bases from J; bases unmatched to any gene: 6. Germline CDR1 SGDLS, CDR2 YYNGEE. The CDR3 here is CASSPGTSIETQYF. DNA of the CDR3: TGTGCCAGCAGCCCCGGGACTAGCATTGAGACCCAGTACTTC. Complete variable domain (other parts from reference TRBV9 and TRBJ2-5): DSGVTQTPKHLITATGQRVTLRCSPRSGDLSVYWYQQSLDQGLQFLIQYYNGEERAKGNILERFSAQQFPDLHSELNLSSLELGDSALYFCASSPGTSIETQYFGPGTRLLVL.

The rearrangement joins TRBV30 to TRBJ1-3; D may be TRBD1 (6 bases). This CDR3 spans 13 amino acids. In germline, CDR1 is GTSNPN, CDR2 SVGIG (reference sequence). V lost 4 bases, J lost 2 bases, and 9 bases lay in between. CDR3 amino acids: CAWNSGAGNTIYF. The CDR3 nucleotides are TGTGCCTGGAATTCAGGGGCTGGAAACACCATATATTTT.

This chain connects TRBV6-1 to TRBJ2-1; 7 bases map to TRBD1. The germline V gene has CDR1 MNHNS and CDR2 SASEGT. This CDR3 has 14 residues. V lost 7 bases, J lost 7 bases, and 10 bases stayed unmatched. CDR3 sequence (DNA): TGTGCCAGCACCCAGGAACAGGGGTTTAATGAGCAGTTCTTC. This gives the protein CASTQEQGFNEQFF.

The rearrangement links TRBV15 to TRBJ1-4, with D hard to call. The CDR3 is made up of 16 amino acids. V lost 4 bases and J lost 0, with 12 bases in between. Germline V lookup: CDR1 LNHNV, CDR2 YYDKDF (reference sequence). The CDR3 protein is CATSIYGSSTNEKLFF. DNA for the CDR3: TGTGCCACCAGCATCTACGGGAGTTCAACTAATGAAAAACTGTTTTTT.

The chain is built from TRBV12-5 and TRBJ2-2, with TRBD1 identical over 7 bases. Germline V lookup: CDR1 LGHNT, CDR2 FRNRAP. V was pared by 11 bases and J by 0 bases, with 21 bases of the junction left unmatched. The CDR3 loop spans 19 amino acids. The CDR3 loop reads CAGEAPGQPRDPNTGELFF. The DNA of the CDR3 is TGTGCTGGTGAAGCTCCGGGACAGCCGAGAGATCCGAACACCGGGGAGCTGTTTTTT.

About this clone: Other DNA sequences in this specimen translate into the identical CDR3. The chain is built from TRBV6-1 and TRBJ1-3; 9 bases are shared with TRBD1. Germline trimming cut 5 bases from V and 4 bases from J; bases unmatched to any gene: 0. In germline, CDR1 is MNHNS, CDR2 SASEGT. CDR3 length equals 13 residues. In nucleotides, the CDR3 is TGTGCCAGCAGTACAGGGGGCGGAAACACCATATATTTT. Translating it yields CASSTGGGNTIYF.

The chain combines TRBV5-1 with TRBJ2-6; D gene unclear. The CDR3 totals 17 residues. CDR1 and CDR2 from the germline V gene are SGHRS and YFSETQ. V was shortened by 0 bases and J by 2 bases, with 12 bases between the two germline ends. The CDR3 coding sequence is TGCGCCAGCAGCTTGGAGCCAGGCCTCCCTGGGGCCAACGTCCTGACTTTC. Protein: CASSLEPGLPGANVLTF.

This chain joins TRBV2 and TRBJ2-4; maybe TRBD2 (6 bases). The V end lost 6 bases, the J end lost 0 bases, and 12 bases lay between the germline ends. This CDR3 spans 15 amino acids. Germline V CDR1 and CDR2: SNHLY, FYNNEI. The CDR3 here is CASSPAGGAKNIQYF. The CDR3, as DNA: TGTGCCAGCAGCCCAGCGGGTGGAGCCAAAAACATTCAGTACTTC.

This chain joins TRBV15 and TRBJ1-1, with 9 bases aligning to TRBD1. The germline V gene has CDR1 LNHNV and CDR2 YYDKDF (reference sequence). This CDR3 spans 16 amino acids. After removal of 0 bases from V and 0 bases from J, the junction contained 2 bases not matched to a gene. The CDR3 DNA sequence: TGTGCCACCAGCAGAGAGGACAGGGGCATGAACACTGAAGCTTTCTTT. Residues: CATSREDRGMNTEAFF.

The V and J genes are TRBV15 and TRBJ2-3, with 10 bases aligning to TRBD2. Trimming at V came to 5 bases and at J to 0 bases, leaving 5 bases not matched to a gene. CDR3 size: 16 residues. Germline lookup yields CDR1 LNHNV and CDR2 YYDKDF (reference sequence). This CDR3 is CATSAASGRSTDTQYF. The CDR3 nucleotides read TGTGCCACCAGCGCCGCTAGCGGGAGAAGCACAGATACGCAGTATTTT.

The V and J genes are TRBV10-3 and TRBJ1-5; a weak D match, TRBD1 (5 bases). CDR3 length: 12 residues. Germline V gene lookup returns CDR1 ENHRY and CDR2 SYGVKD. V was shortened by 10 bases and J by 5 bases, with 12 bases between the two germline ends. CDR3 coding DNA: TGTGCCAGCGGGGCCCCTGATCAGCCCCAGCATTTT. Its translation: CASGAPDQPQHF.

V usage is TRBV7-8 and J usage is TRBJ2-3; TRBD1 matches at 7 bases. The trim removed 5 bases at V and 6 bases at J, leaving 17 bases unmatched. Germline V gives CDR1 SGHVS, CDR2 FQNEAQ. The CDR3 runs to 17 residues. DNA for the CDR3: TGTGCCAGCAGCCCCAGAGGGAAGGGACAGAACTTCGATACGCAGTATTTT. It specifies CASSPRGKGQNFDTQYF.

In DNA form, the CDR3 reads TGTGCTAGTGGTCTTGCCGGGGGTTACATGAACACTGAAGCTTTCTTT. Its protein is CASGLAGGYMNTEAFF. This chain connects TRBV12-5 to TRBJ1-1; possibly TRBD1 for D (5 bases). Trimming took off 5 bases at V and 0 bases at J, with 16 bases between the two ends. The length of the CDR3 is 16 residues. CDR1 LGHNT and CDR2 FRNRAP come from the germline V gene.

The chain is built from TRBV18 and TRBJ1-1; D call uncertain. V gave up 0 bases and J gave up 8 bases, with 13 bases separating them. This CDR3 comprises 14 residues. The germline gives CDR1 KGHSH, CDR2 LQKENI. DNA of the CDR3: TGTGCCAGCTCACCACCGAGGAGGCTTACCGAAGCTTTCTTT. It encodes CASSPPRRLTEAFF.

This clone was recorded a few times. This chain uses TRBV23-1 with TRBJ2-3, with TRBD1 as a possible D gene (6 bases). TRBV23-1 counts as an open reading frame of uncertain function. The germline V and J ends were trimmed by 0 bases and 1 base, with 17 bases remaining between them. The CDR3 runs 18 residues. The CDR3 DNA is TGCGCCAGCAGTCAATCTGGGGGCACCTTGGTGGGCACAGATACGCAGTATTTT. It translates to CASSQSGGTLVGTDTQYF.

The CDR3 loop is CASSLSAGQTFNSPLHF. CDR3 sequence (DNA): TGTGCCAGCAGTTTATCTGCCGGACAGACCTTTAATTCACCCCTCCACTTT. This chain uses TRBV27 with TRBJ1-6, with D maybe TRBD1 (6 bases). Germline V gene lookup returns CDR1 MNHEY and CDR2 SMNVEV (reference sequence). The CDR3 consists of 17 residues. V was clipped by 0 bases and J by 6 bases, with 15 bases between them.

The chain combines TRBV19 with TRBJ1-5, with D hard to call. Per the germline V gene, CDR1 is LNHDA and CDR2 is SQIVND (reference sequence). The CDR3 contains 14 residues. Trimming left V 5 bases short and J 3 bases short, with 11 bases between. The CDR3 reads CASSYRADNQPQHF. In DNA form, the CDR3 reads TGTGCCAGTAGTTACCGAGCGGACAATCAGCCCCAGCATTTT.

CDR3 sequence: CASSLAGSSYNSPLHF. CDR3 DNA sequence: TGTGCCAGCAGCTTAGCAGGAAGCTCCTATAATTCACCCCTCCACTTT. This chain links TRBV5-6 with TRBJ1-6, with D uncertain. Germline lookup yields CDR1 SGHDT and CDR2 YYEEEE. The ends were cut back, 2 bases at V and 0 bases at J, with 9 bases in the middle. This CDR3 contains 16 residues.

The chain uses TRBV27 and TRBJ1-5, with 9 bases fitting TRBD1. CDR1 is MNHEY, CDR2 SMNVEV, per germline (reference sequence). This CDR3 is built from 16 residues. V lost 6 bases and J lost 4; bases outside the gene matches: 10. The CDR3 loop reads CASSSDRGFRNQPQHF. For the CDR3, the DNA is TGTGCCAGCAGCTCGGACAGGGGATTTCGGAATCAGCCCCAGCATTTT.

The V and J genes are TRBV27 and TRBJ1-2, with D possibly being TRBD1 (6 bases). CDR3 length: 15 residues. Trimming removed 5 bases from V and 4 bases from J, with 17 bases in between. Per the germline V gene, CDR1 is MNHEY and CDR2 is SMNVEV (reference sequence). CDR3 amino acids: CASSPQGSQLYGYTF. The CDR3 DNA follows: TGTGCCAGCAGTCCCCAGGGGTCCCAACTCTATGGCTACACCTTC.